The 6 T cell receptor beta chains given below trace back to one sample, sequenced in a study of blood T cell repertoires in COVID-19. Sequencing was performed with immunoSEQ multiplex PCR; in TCRdb, only in-frame clones are kept and a portion is missing. This table holds some 330,000 clones, over 70% found once. The specimen was PBMCs or T cells enriched from blood (not recorded which). The receptors were sampled from a man under 40 who had recovered from COVID-19.

CDR3 loop: CASSLRPGGYNTEAFF. CDR3 DNA: TGTGCCAGTAGTCTTCGCCCAGGGGGATACAACACTGAAGCTTTCTTT. The chain has TRBV19 and TRBJ1-1, with 7 bases that match TRBD1. Unmatched junction bases numbered 11, after V lost 5 bases and J lost 2 bases. The CDR3 length is 16 residues. Germline V gene sequence: CDR1 LNHDA, CDR2 SQIVND (reference sequence).

The chain combines TRBV9 with TRBJ2-7, with 9 bases identical to TRBD1. Germline trimming cut 4 bases from V and 2 bases from J; bases unmatched to any gene: 10. Germline CDR1 reads SGDLS; CDR2 reads YYNGEE. CDR3 size: 16 residues. Written as DNA, the CDR3 is TGTGCCAGCAGCCCAGAGGGTGGGACAGGGACCTACGAGCAGTACTTC. Translating gives CASSPEGGTGTYEQYF.

This clone was detected only a few times. The CDR3 sequence is CASSLNQGAYYGYTF. The CDR3 coding sequence is TGTGCCAGCAGCTTAAACCAGGGGGCATACTATGGCTACACCTTC. The chain recombines TRBV7-2 with TRBJ1-2, with 8 bases lining up with TRBD1. Germline V lookup: CDR1 SGHTA, CDR2 FQGNSA. J lost 3 bases, V lost 2 bases, and 5 bases had no gene match. The CDR3 spans 15 residues.

The chain has TRBV5-4 and TRBJ1-1; D is perhaps TRBD1 (5 bases). Germline V gives CDR1 SGHNT, CDR2 YYREEE (reference sequence). The ends were cut back, 2 bases at V and 2 bases at J, with 13 bases in the middle. The CDR3 contains 15 residues. CDR3 sequence (DNA): TGTGCCAGCAGCTTTCTATCACAGGTTAACACTGAAGCTTTCTTT. This gives the protein CASSFLSQVNTEAFF.

This sequence joins TRBV5-6 and TRBJ1-5; no firm D call. CDR3 length: 14 residues. Trimming stripped 1 base from V and 6 bases from J, with 11 bases between. Germline V lookup: CDR1 SGHDT, CDR2 YYEEEE. CDR3 sequence reads: CASSLWPGGQPQHF. The CDR3, as DNA: TGTGCCAGCAGCTTGTGGCCAGGAGGTCAGCCCCAGCATTTT.

This sequence joins TRBV9 and TRBJ1-3; D not certain. Germline V lookup: CDR1 SGDLS, CDR2 YYNGEE. The CDR3 is made up of 14 amino acids. Trimming removed 0 bases at V and 6 bases at J, with 10 bases between. The CDR3 DNA is TGTGCCAGCAGCGTAGGCGGGTTGGAAAACACCATATATTTT. Its protein product is CASSVGGLENTIYF.